This T cell receptor (beta chain) was sequenced for a study of patients and donors after allogeneic stem cell transplantation (TCRdb year 2020). CDR1 MDHEN and CDR2 SYDVKM were looked up in the germline V gene. Here V drops 6 bases and J drops 4 bases, and the junction holds 3 bases not matched to any gene. Including the terminal cysteine and phenylalanine, the CDR3 comprises 14 residues. Only CDR3 DNA is held: 42 bases, read in frame from base 1. As regards this clonotype: Its antigen is still unknown. Base qualities are not recorded, but no much larger clone differs from it by a single base.

Libraries were made using RT-PCR. TCRdb names NextSeq 550 as the instrument used. TCRdb handled the public reads itself, with Q25 trimming in fastp and clone calling in MiXCR, and kept productive beta chains. Each CDR3 protein gets just one entry, which takes the most common genes and DNA from the rows behind it. The sample table shows approximately 140,000 distinct CDR3 sequences, and about two fifths are seen once. 50% of the sample is taken by the ten largest. In this chain, TRBV28 is recombined with TRBJ1-6; 7 bases in between match TRBD1. The sample taken for sequencing was blood, either unsorted or a sorted T cell fraction (not recorded which). The TCR was taken from a human donor who was either an allogeneic HSCT recipient or a stem cell or donor lymphocyte infusion donor (not recorded which). It is not recorded whose cells these are; they may come from a transplant donor. The CDR3 protein sequence reads: CASRSGGYNSPLHF. The nucleotide sequence is TGTGCCAGCAGATCAGGGGGATATAATTCACCCCTCCACTTT.